The 32 T cell receptor beta chains below come from one sample, sequenced in a study of cytomegalovirus exposure and HLA in healthy donors. PCR primers comprised 60 Vbeta and 13 Jbeta primers. The data were produced by immunoSEQ multiplex PCR, yet TCRdb's version contains in-frame clones alone and is incomplete. Altogether about 150,000 clones are present, over 60% being singletons, with the ten largest covering approximately 1.6%. Sequencing was done on a sample of PBMCs. These receptor sequences come from a woman aged 18 to 35 in good health and CMV-seronegative.

This chain uses TRBV4-3 with TRBJ1-6, with 9 nucleotides matching TRBD1. The CDR3 length is 17 residues. J was trimmed by 7 bases and V by 0 bases; bases with no gene match: 7. CDR1 and CDR2 (germline): LGHNA, YSLEER. CDR3 DNA: TGCGCCAGCAGCCAAGATATCGGACAGGGGAGAAATTCACCCCTCCACTTT. Translated: CASSQDIGQGRNSPLHF.

This rearrangement joins TRBV12-5 to TRBJ2-1, with 10 bases aligning to TRBD2. The CDR3 totals 15 residues. Germline CDR1 and CDR2: LGHNT and FRNRAP. The J segment lost 4 bases and the V segment lost 1 base, leaving 1 base of the junction unmatched. The CDR3 DNA follows: TGTGCTAGTGGTTTGGGGACTAGCGGTTACAATGAGCAGTTCTTC. Its protein is CASGLGTSGYNEQFF. The whole variable domain, filled in from reference TRBV12-5 and TRBJ2-1, reads DARVTQTPRHKVTEMGQEVTMRCQPILGHNTVFWYRQTMMQGLELLAYFRNRAPLDDSGMPKDRFSAEMPDATLATLKIQPSEPRDSAVYFCASGLGTSGYNEQFFGPGTRLTVL.

In its sample, this clone was seen a few times. The genes are TRBV19 and TRBJ2-7; 7 nucleotides match TRBD2. V gave up 4 bases and J gave up 2 bases; unmatched junction bases: 5. The CDR3 totals 14 residues. From germline, CDR1 is LNHDA and CDR2 SQIVND (reference sequence). The CDR3 bases are TGTGCCAGTAGTACTAGCGGTTCGACCTACGAGCAGTACTTC. It translates to CASSTSGSTYEQYF.

The V gene is TRBV5-6, the J gene TRBJ1-2; D not resolved. CDR1 SGHDT and CDR2 YYEEEE come from the germline V gene. Deletions cut 2 bases from V and 5 bases from J, with 13 bases between. This CDR3 comprises 14 residues. Here the CDR3 reads CASSFPSEGYGYTF. CDR3 sequence (DNA): TGTGCCAGCAGCTTCCCGTCCGAGGGATATGGCTACACCTTC.

This clone was observed a handful of times. The J gene is TRBJ2-7, the V gene TRBV29-1, with 8 bases aligning to TRBD1. The germline gives CDR1 SQVTM, CDR2 ANQGSEA. The CDR3 extends over 13 amino acids. V trimming: 4 bases; J trimming: 3 bases; junction bases outside the gene matches: 5. The CDR3 reads CSVVTGQGYEQYF. DNA for the CDR3: TGCAGCGTTGTTACCGGACAGGGCTACGAGCAGTACTTC.

This clone has just a few counts. CDR3 nucleotide sequence: TGTGCCAGCAGCTTAGGGACAGGGAGCATTCAGTACTTC. Protein sequence: CASSLGTGSIQYF. This chain uses TRBV7-6 with TRBJ2-4, with 8 bases that match TRBD1. Per the germline V gene, CDR1 is SGHVS and CDR2 is FNYEAQ. V shed 1 base and J 9 bases; nucleotides not matched to a gene: 2. The length of the CDR3 is 13 residues.

This clone was found once. V and J are TRBV10-1 and TRBJ2-2; 11 bases match TRBD2. The CDR3 sequence is 14 residues long. After removal of 6 bases from V and 6 bases from J, the junction contained 3 bases not matched to a gene. CDR1 and CDR2 (germline): WNHNN, SYGVQD (reference sequence). Here the CDR3 reads CASRRTSGSGELFF. The DNA of the CDR3 is TGCGCCAGCAGAAGGACTAGCGGGTCCGGGGAGCTGTTTTTT.

The gene calls are TRBV7-2 and TRBJ2-1; D remains ambiguous. The CDR3 loop spans 16 amino acids. Germline CDR1 is SGHTA and CDR2 is FQGNSA. V lost 5 bases to trimming and J lost 9 bases, with 23 bases between them. In DNA form, the CDR3 reads TGTGCCAGCAGCCGGAACAGTTTACCCAACCGTAGTGAGCAGTTCTTC. Amino acids: CASSRNSLPNRSEQFF. The full variable domain, with the rest looked up from reference TRBV7-2 and TRBJ2-1, is GAGVSQSPSNKVTEKGKDVELRCDPISGHTALYWYRQSLGQGLEFLIYFQGNSAPDKSGLPSDRFSAERTGGSVSTLTIQRTQQEDSAVYLCASSRNSLPNRSEQFFGPGTRLTVL.

This clone showed up just once. This sample also contains other DNA sequences that code for the same CDR3. The rearrangement uses TRBV5-1 and TRBJ1-4, with TRBD1 as a possible D gene (6 bases). The CDR3 sequence is 16 residues long. Germline V lookup: CDR1 SGHRS, CDR2 YFSETQ. V was shortened by 0 bases and J by 8 bases, with 17 bases between the two germline ends. Here the CDR3 reads CASSLAGGQGWEKLFF. CDR3 nucleotides: TGCGCCAGCAGCTTGGCCGGGGGGCAGGGATGGGAAAAACTGTTTTTT. Variable domain in full (rest from reference TRBV5-1 and TRBJ1-4): KAGVTQTPRYLIKTRGQQVTLSCSPISGHRSVSWYQQTPGQGLQFLFEYFSETQRNKGNFPGRFSGRQFSNSRSEMNVSTLELGDSALYLCASSLAGGQGWEKLFFGSGTQLSVL.

The chain employs TRBV7-6 and TRBJ2-3, with 10 bases aligning to TRBD2. Germline V gene sequence: CDR1 SGHVS, CDR2 FNYEAQ. V gave up 2 bases and J gave up 5 bases; unmatched junction bases: 7. The CDR3 consists of 16 residues. CDR3 DNA: TGTGCCAGCAGCTTATTCCTAGCGGGGGCGATAGATACGCAGTATTTT. Amino acid sequence: CASSLFLAGAIDTQYF.

The rearrangement uses TRBV2 and TRBJ1-6, with a tentative D call TRBD1 (5 bases). Between the trimmed V and J ends, which lost 4 bases and 8 bases, there was a span of 9 bases. CDR1 and CDR2 from the germline V gene are SNHLY and FYNNEI. This CDR3 region has 13 residues. CDR3 sequence (DNA): TGTGCCAGCAGTGCTAGGGGTGATTCACCCCTCCACTTT. Its translation is CASSARGDSPLHF. The whole variable domain, remainder taken from reference TRBV2 and TRBJ1-6, is EPEVTQTPSHQVTQMGQEVILRCVPISNHLYFYWYRQILGQKVEFLVSFYNNEISEKSEIFDDQFSVERPDGSNFTLKIRSTKLEDSAMYFCASSARGDSPLHFGNGTRLTVT.

Turning to this clone: Distinct nucleotide sequences in the sample also encode this CDR3. J is TRBJ1-2 and V is TRBV27, with D possibly TRBD1 on 5 matching bases. Germline-derived CDR1 and CDR2 are MNHEY and SMNVEV (reference sequence). Trimming shortened V by 3 bases and J by 7 bases, and 9 bases separated the two germline ends. This CDR3 contains 12 residues. The CDR3 loop reads CASSFPGGGYTF. In DNA, the CDR3 is TGTGCCAGCAGTTTTCCGGGGGGTGGCTACACCTTC.

There are a few counts of this clone. The rearrangement links TRBV27 to TRBJ2-2; D might be TRBD2 (6 bases). Trimming removed 5 bases at V and 6 bases at J, with 19 bases between. This CDR3 comprises 16 residues. Germline V CDR1 and CDR2: MNHEY, SMNVEV (reference sequence). CDR3 DNA: TGTGCCAGCAGTCCGCAGCGGACTACGGGGCCCGGGGAGCTGTTTTTT. As protein: CASSPQRTTGPGELFF.

In its sample, this clone was seen once. The chain couples TRBV6-1 to TRBJ2-3, with TRBD2 matching 9 bases. With V trimmed by 7 bases and J by 3 bases, 5 bases remained unmatched. Germline V gene sequence: CDR1 MNHNS, CDR2 SASEGT. This CDR3 has 14 residues. CDR3 residues: CASTMAGGTDTQYF. Written as DNA, the CDR3 is TGTGCCAGCACTATGGCGGGGGGGACAGATACGCAGTATTTT.

The rearrangement uses TRBV2 and TRBJ1-1, with D unclear. Germline V CDR1 and CDR2: SNHLY, FYNNEI. CDR3 size: 14 residues. With 7 bases removed from V and 10 bases from J, the gap between germline ends came to 22 bases. The CDR3 reads CASTLVRHAEGAFF. CDR3 sequence (DNA): TGTGCCAGCACCCTGGTCCGACATGCAGAAGGAGCTTTCTTT.

The chain carries TRBV28 and TRBJ2-7; D is possibly TRBD2 (6 bases). Germline V gene sequence: CDR1 MDHEN, CDR2 SYDVKM. The CDR3 is 16 amino acids. V was trimmed by 6 bases and J by 6 bases, leaving 24 bases between them. CDR3 in DNA: TGTGCCAGCAGCTCCGCTGGGGTTGAGGGAGGTTCCGAGCAGTACTTC. Translated, it gives CASSSAGVEGGSEQYF.

J is TRBJ2-2 and V is TRBV4-3; 12 nucleotides agree with TRBD1. V lost 4 bases and J lost 6; bases outside the gene matches: 3. The germline V gene encodes CDR1 LGHNA and CDR2 YSLEER. The CDR3 loop spans 15 amino acids. Here the CDR3 DNA reads TGCGCCAGCAGCCCGGGACAGGGGGCCTCCGGGGAGCTGTTTTTT. Translating it yields CASSPGQGASGELFF.

CDR3 protein: CASSVDRGGTDTQYF. DNA for the CDR3: TGCGCCAGCAGTGTGGACAGGGGTGGCACAGATACGCAGTATTTT. The chain has TRBV10-1 and TRBJ2-3; TRBD1 agrees at 9 bases. The V segment lost 4 bases and the J segment 1 base; nucleotides outside the gene matches: 3. CDR3 size: 15 residues. Germline V gene data show CDR1 as WNHNN and CDR2 as SYGVQD (reference sequence).

The chain has TRBV7-8 and TRBJ1-2; D call uncertain. V shed 5 bases and J shed 8 bases, with 24 bases lying between them. The CDR3 length is 16 residues. CDR1 and CDR2 from the germline V gene are SGHVS and FQNEAQ. The CDR3 nucleotides read TGTGCCAGCAGCCGAGCGGGTTGGGAGCCGATGTTGGGCTACACCTTC. Amino acid sequence: CASSRAGWEPMLGYTF.

The rearrangement joins TRBV7-2 to TRBJ1-2; 10 bases are a match to TRBD1. The V gene end was trimmed by 5 bases and the J gene end by 7 bases; junction bases not matched to a gene: 7. CDR1 SGHTA and CDR2 FQGNSA come from the germline V gene. The CDR3 is made up of 14 amino acids. CDR3 in DNA: TGTGCCAGCAGCATCGACAGGGGGCCTAGTGGCTACACCTTC. Amino acids: CASSIDRGPSGYTF.

The chain is built from TRBV5-1 and TRBJ1-5; 8 bases are shared with TRBD1. The V segment lost 4 bases and the J segment 4 bases; nucleotides outside the gene matches: 7. CDR1 and CDR2 (germline): SGHRS, YFSETQ. This CDR3 has 15 amino acids. The CDR3 bases are TGCGCCAGCAGCCCGACAGGGGAACCTAATCAGCCCCAGCATTTT. Residues: CASSPTGEPNQPQHF.

This clone was observed a handful of times. The rearrangement uses TRBV7-2 and TRBJ2-7; D is undetermined. Germline V gene sequence: CDR1 SGHTA, CDR2 FQGNSA. The CDR3 sequence is 13 residues long. V was pared by 3 bases and J by 3 bases, with 9 bases between. The CDR3, as DNA: TGTGCCAGCAGCTTCTCTAGGTTCTACGAGCAGTACTTC. Its translation is CASSFSRFYEQYF.

As DNA, the CDR3 is TGTGCCAGCAGCTTGCTAGCGGGAGGGCCGGGTGAGCAGTTCTTC. Encoded protein: CASSLLAGGPGEQFF. V usage is TRBV5-4 and J usage is TRBJ2-1, with 12 bases that match TRBD2. Germline V gene data show CDR1 as SGHNT and CDR2 as YYREEE (reference sequence). The V and J ends lost 1 base and 9 bases, in that order; junction bases with no gene match: 5. This CDR3 contains 15 residues.

V gene TRBV4-1 combines with J gene TRBJ2-2; 7 nucleotides line up with TRBD1. The V and J ends lost 3 bases and 3 bases, in that order; junction bases with no gene match: 1. The CDR3 sequence is 14 residues long. Germline assignment: CDR1 MGHRA and CDR2 YSYEKL. In nucleotides, the CDR3 is TGCGCCAGCAGCCATGACAGGGACACCGGGGAGCTGTTTTTT. As protein: CASSHDRDTGELFF.

This clone was seen only a few times. The chain combines TRBV10-3 with TRBJ1-5, with 10 bases lining up with TRBD1. V trimming: 3 bases; J trimming: 5 bases; junction bases outside the gene matches: 13. CDR3 length: 18 amino acids. Per germline, CDR1 ENHRY and CDR2 SYGVKD. The CDR3 nucleotides are TGTGCCATCAGTGAACGGACAGGGGGTGCCTCGGACCATCAGCCCCAGCATTTT. Protein product: CAISERTGGASDHQPQHF.

The V gene is TRBV7-9, the J gene TRBJ1-3; D unclear. The CDR3 covers 14 residues. Trimming pared 2 bases from V and 2 bases from J, leaving 7 bases between. Looked up from germline, CDR1 is SEHNR and CDR2 is FQNEAQ (reference sequence). CDR3 loop: CASSLWRAGNTIYF. CDR3 coding DNA: TGTGCCAGCAGCTTATGGAGGGCTGGAAACACCATATATTTT.

This clone has more than one count but fewer than ten. The gene calls are TRBV12-5 and TRBJ2-5; D is ambiguous. The V end was cut by 4 bases, the J end by 2 bases, with 2 bases between. The CDR3 sequence is 11 residues long. Germline assignment: CDR1 LGHNT and CDR2 FRNRAP. CDR3 nucleotides: TGTGCTAGTGGTTCACAAGAGACCCAGTACTTC. Translated: CASGSQETQYF.

The V and J genes are TRBV11-3 and TRBJ1-2; D perhaps matches TRBD1 (6 bases). V dropped 5 bases and J dropped 5 bases, with 15 bases sitting between them. Looked up from germline, CDR1 is SGHNT and CDR2 is YENEEA. There are 14 residues in the CDR3. The CDR3 reads CASSPDWTEYGYTF. The DNA of the CDR3 is TGTGCCAGCAGCCCAGACTGGACAGAGTATGGCTACACCTTC.

This clone turned up a few times. The rearrangement links TRBV6-6 to TRBJ2-7; D is possibly TRBD2 (6 bases). The germline V gene encodes CDR1 MNHNY and CDR2 SVGAGI (reference sequence). The CDR3 extends over 14 amino acids. V was cut by 8 bases and J by 3 bases, with 17 bases left in between. CDR3 protein: CASRRGTSSYEQYF. The CDR3 coding sequence is TGTGCCAGCCGCCGGGGAACTAGCAGCTACGAGCAGTACTTC.

V and J are TRBV11-2 and TRBJ2-1; D is unclear. Germline CDR1 reads SGHAT; CDR2 reads FQNNGV. CDR3 length: 15 residues. Trimming cost V 3 bases and J 0 bases, with 9 bases left between them. The CDR3: CASSFLQDSYNEQFF. DNA for the CDR3: TGTGCCAGCAGCTTTCTTCAGGACTCCTACAATGAGCAGTTCTTC.

This rearrangement joins TRBV27 to TRBJ2-1; TRBD1 might be the D (6 bases). V lost 6 bases to trimming and J lost 8 bases, with 14 bases between them. The CDR3 has 13 residues. CDR1 MNHEY and CDR2 SMNVEV come from the germline V gene (reference sequence). DNA of the CDR3: TGTGCCAGCAGCAATAACAGGGTTCATGAGCAGTTCTTC. Amino acid sequence: CASSNNRVHEQFF.

The sample holds a few counts of this clone. V usage is TRBV9 and J usage is TRBJ1-1; 7 bases line up with TRBD1. CDR3 length equals 16 residues. Germline-derived CDR1 and CDR2 are SGDLS and YYNGEE. J gave up 1 base and V 2 bases, and 8 bases lay outside the gene matches. The CDR3 spells CASSVTGAGKNTEAFF. In DNA, the CDR3 is TGTGCCAGCAGCGTTACAGGGGCCGGTAAGAACACTGAAGCTTTCTTT.